This TCR beta chain was documented in a study of blood T cell repertoires in COVID-19. Across the study: Sites across the United States, Italy and Spain contributed samples from acute and convalescent COVID-19.

The repertoire was sequenced with immunoSEQ multiplex PCR; TCRdb's copy has only in-frame clones and lacks some. The sample has around 140,000 clones; 85% to 90% are singletons. The receptor was isolated from a man between 60 and 70 years old with active or convalescent COVID-19. The source material was peripheral blood.

CDR3 protein: CASRPWTSGGNTGELFF. The CDR3 DNA sequence: TGTGCCAGCAGACCATGGACTAGCGGGGGGAACACCGGGGAGCTGTTTTTT. This sequence joins TRBV7-8 and TRBJ2-2; TRBD2 matches at 13 bases. Germline values: CDR1 SGHVS, CDR2 FQNEAQ. The CDR3 runs to 17 residues. Germline trimming cut 6 bases from V and 1 base from J; bases unmatched to any gene: 5.